This T cell receptor (beta chain) appears in the sequencing data of a study of OX40 agonist ivuxolimab in advanced cancers. Background on the study: Ivuxolimab, an antibody acting as an agonist of OX40 (CD134), was used to treat patients.

Repertoires were generated with immunoSEQ multiplex PCR, while TCRdb's copy carries only in-frame clones and drops some. Of some 74,000 clones in the sample, 88% were seen once. V lost 4 bases and J lost 6, with 5 bases in between. The CDR3 consists of 11 residues. In germline, CDR1 is SNHLY, CDR2 FYNNEI. The chain couples TRBV2 to TRBJ2-3; D call uncertain. This sequence originates from an adult with an advanced solid tumor such as melanoma, head and neck, liver or kidney cancer. This specimen was CD4+ or CD8+ T cells sorted from blood, taken in a trial of the OX40 agonist ivuxolimab. For the CDR3, the DNA is TGTGCCAGCAGTGCCCTGGATACGCAGTATTTT. Translation: CASSALDTQYF. The full variable domain, with the rest looked up from reference TRBV2 and TRBJ2-3, is EPEVTQTPSHQVTQMGQEVILRCVPISNHLYFYWYRQILGQKVEFLVSFYNNEISEKSEIFDDQFSVERPDGSNFTLKIRSTKLEDSAMYFCASSALDTQYFGPGTRLTVL.